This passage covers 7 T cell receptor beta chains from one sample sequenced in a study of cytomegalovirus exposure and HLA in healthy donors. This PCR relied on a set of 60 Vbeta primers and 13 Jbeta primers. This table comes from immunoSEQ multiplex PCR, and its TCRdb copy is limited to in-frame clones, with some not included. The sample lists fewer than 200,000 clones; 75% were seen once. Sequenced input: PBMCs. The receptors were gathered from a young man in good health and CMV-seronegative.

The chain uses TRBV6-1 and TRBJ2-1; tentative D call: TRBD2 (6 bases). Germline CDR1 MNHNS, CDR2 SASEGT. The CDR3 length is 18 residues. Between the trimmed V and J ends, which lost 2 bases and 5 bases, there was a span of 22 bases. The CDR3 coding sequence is TGTGCCAGCAGTGAAAGCCCTTCCTTAGCGGCTAACGACAATGAGCAGTTCTTC. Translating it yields CASSESPSLAANDNEQFF.

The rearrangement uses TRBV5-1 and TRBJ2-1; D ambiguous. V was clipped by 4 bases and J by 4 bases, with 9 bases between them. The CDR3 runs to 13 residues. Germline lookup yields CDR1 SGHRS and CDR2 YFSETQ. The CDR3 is CASSPGGYNEQFF. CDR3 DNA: TGCGCCAGCAGCCCTGGCGGTTACAATGAGCAGTTCTTC. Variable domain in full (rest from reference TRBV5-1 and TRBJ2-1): KAGVTQTPRYLIKTRGQQVTLSCSPISGHRSVSWYQQTPGQGLQFLFEYFSETQRNKGNFPGRFSGRQFSNSRSEMNVSTLELGDSALYLCASSPGGYNEQFFGPGTRLTVL.

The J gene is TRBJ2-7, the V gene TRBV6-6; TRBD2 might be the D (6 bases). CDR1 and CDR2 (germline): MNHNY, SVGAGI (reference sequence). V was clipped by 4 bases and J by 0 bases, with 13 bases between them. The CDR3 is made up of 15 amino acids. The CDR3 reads CASSWGGDRSYEQYF. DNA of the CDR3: TGTGCCAGCAGTTGGGGAGGAGACCGCTCCTACGAGCAGTACTTC.

In DNA form, the CDR3 reads TGCGCCAGCAGCCAAGAAAAGCGGGACACCCCAGATACGCAGTATTTT. Translating it yields CASSQEKRDTPDTQYF. This chain joins TRBV4-1 and TRBJ2-3; tentatively, D is TRBD2 (7 bases). The CDR3 extends over 16 amino acids. Germline V gives CDR1 MGHRA, CDR2 YSYEKL. Between the trimmed V and J ends, which lost 0 bases and 4 bases, there was a span of 14 bases.

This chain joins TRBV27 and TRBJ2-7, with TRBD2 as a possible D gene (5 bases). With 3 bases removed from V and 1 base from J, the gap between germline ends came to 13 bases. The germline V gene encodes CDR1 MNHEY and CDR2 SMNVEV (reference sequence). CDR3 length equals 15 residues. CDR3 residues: CASSFRPLGSYEQYF. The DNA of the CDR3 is TGTGCCAGCAGTTTCCGCCCACTAGGTTCCTACGAGCAGTACTTC.

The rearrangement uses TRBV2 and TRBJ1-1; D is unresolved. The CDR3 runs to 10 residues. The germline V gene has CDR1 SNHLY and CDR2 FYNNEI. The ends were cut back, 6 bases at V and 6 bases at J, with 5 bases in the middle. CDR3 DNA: TGTGCCAGCAGATGGCCTGAAGCTTTCTTT. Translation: CASRWPEAFF. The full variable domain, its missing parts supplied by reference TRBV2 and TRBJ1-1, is EPEVTQTPSHQVTQMGQEVILRCVPISNHLYFYWYRQILGQKVEFLVSFYNNEISEKSEIFDDQFSVERPDGSNFTLKIRSTKLEDSAMYFCASRWPEAFFGQGTRLTVV.

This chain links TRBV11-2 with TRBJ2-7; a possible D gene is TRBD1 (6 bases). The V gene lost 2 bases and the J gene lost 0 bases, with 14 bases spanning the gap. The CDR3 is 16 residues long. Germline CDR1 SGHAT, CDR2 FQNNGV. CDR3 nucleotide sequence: TGTGCCAGCAGCTTAAATTCAGGGGCGCTCTCCTACGAGCAGTACTTC. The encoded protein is CASSLNSGALSYEQYF.